The sequence of this TCR beta chain was determined in a study of T cell responses to AZD1222 COVID-19 vaccine. The germline CDR1 and CDR2 sequences are LNHNV and YYDKDF (reference sequence). With V trimmed by 0 bases and J by 7 bases, 4 bases remained unmatched. The CDR3 has 15 amino acids. Regarding the study as a whole: The study sampled repertoires only after the peak T cell response. White British people made up most donors, females outnumbered males, and clonal diversity was possibly underestimated.

Repertoires were generated with immunoSEQ multiplex PCR, while TCRdb's copy carries only in-frame clones and drops some. This table has under 200,000 clones, more than 80% appearing once. This clone showed up just once. The antigen is not known. This sequence joins TRBV15 and TRBJ2-1, with 9 bases that match TRBD2. Sequencing was performed on peripheral blood, taken 28 days after the second dose of the MenACWY control vaccine. The receptor comes from an adult who received the MenACWY meningococcal vaccine as a control. The CDR3 nucleotides are TGTGCCACCAGCAGAGATATCAGCGGGGGGAATGAGCAGTTCTTC. Translated, it gives CATSRDISGGNEQFF.